A single sample gave rise to the 31 T cell receptor beta chains below, sequenced in a study of T cell responses to AZD1222 COVID-19 vaccine. Repertoires were generated with immunoSEQ multiplex PCR, while TCRdb's copy carries only in-frame clones and drops some. The sample records roughly 90,000 clones, around 90% being singletons. Source: peripheral blood, taken on day 0 of MenACWY control vaccination. Every receptor here comes from an adult in good health.

This sequence joins TRBV30 and TRBJ1-1, with unresolved D. Deletions cut 4 bases from V and 3 bases from J, with 12 bases between. Per the germline V gene, CDR1 is GTSNPN and CDR2 is SVGIG (reference sequence). The CDR3 totals 13 residues. The CDR3 bases are TGTGCCTGGAATCGACCCGTCCACACTGAAGCTTTCTTT. It specifies CAWNRPVHTEAFF.

The rearrangement joins TRBV10-3 to TRBJ1-2, with D uncertain. Germline-derived CDR1 and CDR2 are ENHRY and SYGVKD. The CDR3 is 13 residues long. Trimming took 3 bases from V and 7 from J, leaving 12 bases between them. CDR3 nucleotides: TGTGCCATCAGTGACGGGCCCACCAGTGGCTACACCTTC. It specifies CAISDGPTSGYTF.

This chain connects TRBV15 to TRBJ1-2; D gene uncertain. This CDR3 contains 13 residues. Trimming stripped 10 bases from V and 4 bases from J, with 16 bases between. CDR1 LNHNV and CDR2 YYDKDF come from the germline V gene (reference sequence). In nucleotides, the CDR3 is TGTGCCATCCACTGTCTGAGGCGCTATGGCTACACCTTC. It yields the protein CAIHCLRRYGYTF.

CDR3 DNA: TGTGCCAGCTCACCATTGGTAAAGGGGTCGCGCATCCGAGGCTACACCTTC. It translates to CASSPLVKGSRIRGYTF. This rearrangement joins TRBV18 to TRBJ1-2; tentatively, D is TRBD1 (5 bases). Germline lookup yields CDR1 KGHSH and CDR2 LQKENI. The CDR3 is made up of 17 amino acids. Trimming stripped 2 bases from V and 8 bases from J, with 24 bases between.

CDR3 sequence reads: CASSQSYYEQYF. CDR3 DNA sequence: TGTGCCAGCAGCCAGAGCTACTACGAGCAGTACTTC. V is TRBV28 and J is TRBJ2-7; no clear D gene. The germline gives CDR1 MDHEN, CDR2 SYDVKM. V was pared by 6 bases and J by 3 bases, with 9 bases between. The CDR3 totals 12 residues.

This clone was counted a single time. The V gene is TRBV27, the J gene TRBJ1-6, with D uncertain. Germline V lookup: CDR1 MNHEY, CDR2 SMNVEV (reference sequence). V lost 2 bases and J lost 7, with 12 bases in between. The CDR3 contains 15 residues. CDR3 nucleotide sequence: TGTGCCAGCAGTTTAAGACGGCTACTCAATTCACCCCTCCACTTT. It translates to CASSLRRLLNSPLHF.

This clone was observed once. The rearrangement uses TRBV18 and TRBJ1-4, with a tentative D call TRBD1 (5 bases). Germline-derived CDR1 and CDR2 are KGHSH and LQKENI. This CDR3 spans 14 amino acids. The V end lost 2 bases, the J end lost 8 bases, and 12 bases lay between the germline ends. As DNA, the CDR3 is TGTGCCAGCTCACCAGTGGGGCTGGGAGAAAAACTGTTTTTT. Its protein product is CASSPVGLGEKLFF.

V gene TRBV3-1 (or the pseudogene TRBV3-2) combines with J gene TRBJ1-2; D remains unclear. The CDR3 length is 13 residues. Germline CDR1 reads LGHDT; CDR2 reads YNNKEL (reference sequence). Trimming cost V 3 bases and J 6 bases, with 11 bases left between them. This chain's CDR3 is CASSQMETDGYTF. The CDR3 DNA sequence: TGTGCCAGCAGCCAGATGGAAACGGATGGCTACACCTTC.

The chain is built from TRBV9 and TRBJ2-1; D might be TRBD2 (5 bases). Trimming cost V 0 bases and J 8 bases, with 27 bases left between them. The CDR3 totals 19 residues. The V gene's germline CDR1 is SGDLS and CDR2 YYNGEE. CDR3 bases: TGTGCCAGCAGCGTAGCTGAAAAATTTTTAGCGACCTCGGGGTATGAGCAGTTCTTC. Its translation is CASSVAEKFLATSGYEQFF.

This chain uses TRBV5-4 with TRBJ1-1, with D perhaps matching TRBD1 (6 bases). V was cut by 3 bases and J by 1 base, with 16 bases left in between. Germline V CDR1 and CDR2: SGHNT, YYREEE (reference sequence). This CDR3 spans 16 amino acids. CDR3 sequence (DNA): TGTGCCAGCAGCTCCCCTGTGGGGGGCCAGAACACTGAAGCTTTCTTT. This codes for CASSSPVGGQNTEAFF.

CDR3 amino acids: CASSLLSLRELFF. For the CDR3, the DNA is TGTGCCAGCAGCTTGTTGTCCCTCCGGGAGCTGTTTTTT. The V gene is TRBV7-8, the J gene TRBJ2-2; D gene ambiguous. This CDR3 is 13 amino acids long. V was shortened by 3 bases and J by 9 bases, with 11 bases between the two germline ends. Germline CDR1 reads SGHVS; CDR2 reads FQNEAQ.

V gene TRBV7-9 combines with J gene TRBJ1-4, with a tentative D call TRBD1 (6 bases). The CDR3 is 15 amino acids. V was pared by 5 bases and J by 8 bases, with 18 bases between. Germline V gene sequence: CDR1 SEHNR, CDR2 FQNEAQ (reference sequence). The CDR3 bases are TGTGCCAGCAGCCCAACGGGGGGCCGGAAGGAAAAACTGTTTTTT. Encoded protein: CASSPTGGRKEKLFF.

CDR3 DNA sequence: TGTGCCAGCAGTCTACAGGGGGCAGCCAAAAACATTCAGTACTTC. It codes for CASSLQGAAKNIQYF. The chain recombines TRBV28 with TRBJ2-4, with TRBD1 matching 9 bases. Trimming removed 5 bases from V and 0 bases from J; junction bases left unmatched: 2. CDR1 is MDHEN and CDR2 is SYDVKM in the germline V gene. The CDR3 covers 15 residues.

CDR3 nucleotide sequence: TGTGCCAGCAGTGACAGGACAGGGTCATACGAGCAGTACTTC. This sequence encodes CASSDRTGSYEQYF. This chain connects TRBV28 to TRBJ2-7; TRBD1 matches at 8 bases. V was clipped by 5 bases and J by 4 bases; unmatched bases: 7. The CDR3 is 14 residues long. CDR1 and CDR2 from the germline V gene are MDHEN and SYDVKM.

CDR3 in amino acids: CASKRSFRNEQFF. The CDR3 DNA reads as TGTGCCTCCAAAAGGTCGTTTCGCAATGAGCAGTTCTTC. This sequence joins TRBV6-5 and TRBJ2-1; no definite D call. V dropped 11 bases and J dropped 6 bases, with 17 bases sitting between them. The CDR3 consists of 13 residues. Germline loops: CDR1 MNHEY, CDR2 SVGAGI.

This chain links TRBV12-3 or TRBV12-4 with TRBJ1-2, with D maybe TRBD1 (5 bases). This CDR3 is built from 12 residues. The ends were cut back, 6 bases at V and 5 bases at J, with 10 bases in the middle. Written as DNA, the CDR3 is TGTGCCAGCAGCAAGGGGTGGTATGGCTACACCTTC. Its protein product is CASSKGWYGYTF.

The chain joins TRBV5-1 to TRBJ2-1; 9 nucleotides agree with TRBD2. There are 16 residues in the CDR3. Per germline, CDR1 SGHRS and CDR2 YFSETQ. V lost 1 base to trimming and J lost 7 bases; unmatched junction nucleotides: 9. In DNA form, the CDR3 reads TGCGCCAGCAGCTTGTTTAGCGGGAGATCCAGTAATGAGCAGTTCTTC. Protein product: CASSLFSGRSSNEQFF.

The chain combines TRBV6-1 with TRBJ1-2; D gene unclear. V was clipped by 2 bases and J by 2 bases, with 6 bases between them. The CDR3 loop spans 13 amino acids. The germline V gene encodes CDR1 MNHNS and CDR2 SASEGT. CDR3 residues: CASSERKNYGYTF. For the CDR3, the DNA is TGTGCCAGCAGTGAACGGAAAAACTATGGCTACACCTTC.

The count of this clone is one. This chain links TRBV2 with TRBJ2-7; D may match TRBD1 or TRBD2 (5 bases each). Germline V gene data show CDR1 as SNHLY and CDR2 as FYNNEI. This CDR3 is 14 amino acids long. V lost 8 bases and J lost 2, with 16 bases in between. CDR3 loop: CASRRDPRAYEQYF. The CDR3 bases are TGTGCCAGCCGAAGGGACCCTAGGGCCTACGAGCAGTACTTC.

The rearrangement links TRBV19 to TRBJ1-6; D is possibly TRBD1 (6 bases). V was shortened by 4 bases and J by 10 bases, with 17 bases between the two germline ends. The CDR3 has 15 amino acids. Germline CDR1 and CDR2: LNHDA and SQIVND (reference sequence). The CDR3 protein is CASSKEAQGYSPLHF. In DNA form, the CDR3 reads TGTGCCAGTAGTAAGGAGGCACAGGGTTACTCACCCCTCCACTTT.

The chain uses TRBV7-2 and TRBJ2-7, with unresolved D. Germline V gene lookup returns CDR1 SGHTA and CDR2 FQGNSA. Deletions cut 5 bases from V and 5 bases from J, with 16 bases between. This CDR3 has 14 amino acids. The CDR3, as DNA: TGTGCCAGCAGCCCTGTACTCCCGCCCGACGAGCAGTACTTC. Translating it yields CASSPVLPPDEQYF.

The V call is TRBV28, the J call TRBJ1-5; D possibly corresponds to TRBD1 (5 bases). V was shortened by 5 bases and J by 0 bases, with 11 bases between the two germline ends. Germline CDR1 reads MDHEN; CDR2 reads SYDVKM. The CDR3 extends over 15 amino acids. CDR3 in DNA: TGTGCCAGCAGTCTTGGGGGGGGTAGCAATCAGCCCCAGCATTTT. It yields the protein CASSLGGGSNQPQHF.

CDR3 residues: CATDRDTGELFF. The CDR3 DNA reads as TGTGCCACCGACAGGGACACCGGGGAGCTGTTTTTT. This chain uses TRBV10-3 with TRBJ2-2, with 7 bases lining up with TRBD1. V shed 10 bases and J 3 bases; nucleotides not matched to a gene: 2. Germline V lookup: CDR1 ENHRY, CDR2 SYGVKD. CDR3 length equals 12 residues.

The chain couples TRBV18 to TRBJ1-5, with D possibly TRBD1 on 6 matching bases. CDR1 and CDR2 from the germline V gene are KGHSH and LQKENI. V was cut by 4 bases and J by 3 bases, with 13 bases left in between. The CDR3 is made up of 15 amino acids. The CDR3 sequence is CASSLEQGYNQPQHF. The CDR3 DNA follows: TGTGCCAGCTCACTTGAACAGGGATACAATCAGCCCCAGCATTTT.

J is TRBJ1-3 and V is TRBV5-4; the D is unclear. The germline V gene encodes CDR1 SGHNT and CDR2 YYREEE (reference sequence). The CDR3 totals 14 residues. V was clipped by 5 bases and J by 2 bases, with 11 bases between them. The CDR3 protein is CASSSDRTGNTIYF. CDR3 nucleotides: TGTGCCAGCAGTTCGGACCGGACTGGAAACACCATATATTTT.

Only one count was recorded for this clone. The chain has TRBV4-1 and TRBJ2-2; D is undetermined. The CDR3 is made up of 14 amino acids. Germline assignment: CDR1 MGHRA and CDR2 YSYEKL. With 3 bases removed from V and 2 bases from J, the gap between germline ends came to 7 bases. CDR3: CASSQAFNTGELFF. The CDR3 DNA is TGCGCCAGCAGCCAGGCCTTTAACACCGGGGAGCTGTTTTTT.

The genes are TRBV9 and TRBJ2-1; D call uncertain. V dropped 3 bases and J dropped 9 bases, with 7 bases sitting between them. Germline V gives CDR1 SGDLS, CDR2 YYNGEE. The CDR3 is 11 residues long. The CDR3 DNA follows: TGTGCCAGCAGCGACCCCCGTGAGCAGTTCTTC. It is translated as CASSDPREQFF.

The chain couples TRBV6-1 to TRBJ1-2; D is unclear. V shed 2 bases and J shed 4 bases, with 8 bases lying between them. CDR1 is MNHNS, CDR2 SASEGT, per germline. This CDR3 comprises 13 residues. CDR3 coding DNA: TGTGCCAGCAGTGAAAACACGGGCTATGGCTACACCTTC. Translating gives CASSENTGYGYTF.

The V and J genes are TRBV6-5 and TRBJ1-2, with D possibly matching TRBD1 (5 bases). V lost 6 bases, J lost 6 bases, and 17 bases lay in between. Germline V lookup: CDR1 MNHEY, CDR2 SVGAGI. This CDR3 comprises 14 residues. The CDR3 bases are TGTGCCAGCAGCTACCAGAGCAGGGCCCATGGCTACACCTTC. This gives the protein CASSYQSRAHGYTF.

The CDR3 here is CASRRARGGEEQYF. The CDR3 nucleotides are TGTGCCAGCCGACGTGCTCGAGGGGGCGAGGAGCAGTACTTC. The gene calls are TRBV2 and TRBJ2-7; 7 bases align to TRBD1. This CDR3 has 14 residues. V gave up 8 bases and J gave up 7 bases; unmatched junction bases: 14. Germline V gene data show CDR1 as SNHLY and CDR2 as FYNNEI.

The chain couples TRBV13 to TRBJ1-5; D unclear. V gave up 4 bases and J gave up 4 bases, with 5 bases separating them. Germline V CDR1 and CDR2: PRHDT, FYEKMQ (reference sequence). The CDR3 has 12 residues. DNA for the CDR3: TGTGCCAGCAGCTCCTTTAATCAGCCCCAGCATTTT. Amino acids: CASSSFNQPQHF.